Presented here are 20 T cell receptor beta chains from one specimen sequenced in a study of CD8+ T cells in alopecia areata. Treatment denoted: oral pan-JAK inhibitor, 5-10 mg twice daily. cDNA serving as the sequencing template came from extracted, reverse transcribed RNA. TCRdb keeps only in-frame clones here, not all; method: immunoSEQ multiplex PCR. The profile shows 150,000 to 200,000 clones, roughly 60% of them singletons. The specimen was CD4+ T cells sorted from blood, collected at week 24, from a patient treated with tofacitinib. These receptors were taken from a human donor with alopecia areata.

In this sample, this clone turned up a few times. The chain combines TRBV6-4 with TRBJ2-1; 8 bases align to TRBD2. Germline loops: CDR1 MRHNA, CDR2 SNTAGT. CDR3 size: 14 residues. With 3 bases clipped from V and 9 bases from J, the junction kept 7 bases outside the gene matches. CDR3 bases: TGTGCCAGCAGTGAAGGACTAGCTGCGGCTGAGCAGTTCTTC. Encoded protein: CASSEGLAAAEQFF.

The chain uses TRBV4-3 and TRBJ1-4; 9 nucleotides line up with TRBD1. V gave up 1 base and J gave up 10 bases; unmatched junction bases: 19. The CDR3 spans 19 residues. Germline CDR1 and CDR2: LGHNA and YSLEER. CDR3 amino acids: CASSQGVVDRGPKGGKLFF. CDR3 bases: TGCGCCAGCAGCCAAGGAGTCGTGGACAGGGGTCCCAAGGGGGGAAAACTGTTTTTT.

V is TRBV29-1 and J is TRBJ2-2, with D tentatively TRBD1 (6 bases). Looked up from germline, CDR1 is SQVTM and CDR2 is ANQGSEA. V was cut by 7 bases and J by 2 bases, with 14 bases left in between. There are 14 residues in the CDR3. For the CDR3, the DNA is TGCAGCGGAGGAAGGGGACACAACACCGGGGAGCTGTTTTTT. Translated, it gives CSGGRGHNTGELFF.

The genes are TRBV5-1 and TRBJ2-4, with no clear D. The germline V gene has CDR1 SGHRS and CDR2 YFSETQ. V lost 5 bases to trimming and J lost 0 bases, with 6 bases between them. The CDR3 is made up of 13 amino acids. CDR3 nucleotides: TGCGCCAGCAGTGTAGAAGCCAAAAACATTCAGTACTTC. Translated, it gives CASSVEAKNIQYF.

With regard to this clone: The sample carries other DNA sequences with the same CDR3. The CDR3, as DNA: TGCAGTGCTAGGGGTAACACTGAAGCTTTCTTT. Encoded protein: CSARGNTEAFF. The chain joins TRBV20-1 to TRBJ1-1; D gene unclear. The V gene's germline CDR1 is DFQATT and CDR2 SNEGSKA (reference sequence). The CDR3 is 11 residues long. V was cut by 3 bases and J by 2 bases, with 4 bases left in between.

This clone was detected only a few times. The sample carries other DNA sequences with the same CDR3. The rearrangement joins TRBV5-1 to TRBJ2-5; no clear D. The germline CDR1 and CDR2 sequences are SGHRS and YFSETQ. The CDR3 extends over 14 amino acids. The V end was cut by 0 bases, the J end by 2 bases, with 8 bases between. For the CDR3, the DNA is TGCGCCAGCAGCTTGGACAGCAAGCAAGAGACCCAGTACTTC. It codes for CASSLDSKQETQYF.

V gene TRBV27 combines with J gene TRBJ2-1; 11 bases line up with TRBD1. CDR3 length: 16 residues. The V and J ends lost 6 bases and 7 bases, in that order; junction bases with no gene match: 11. The germline CDR1 and CDR2 sequences are MNHEY and SMNVEV (reference sequence). The DNA for the CDR3 is TGTGCCAGCAGCAGGAAAGGACAGGGGGCGCGTAATGAGCAGTTCTTC. Translated: CASSRKGQGARNEQFF.

This clone was observed a few times. This chain links TRBV2 with TRBJ1-1; D might be TRBD1 (5 bases). CDR1 and CDR2 from the germline V gene are SNHLY and FYNNEI. Trimming pared 0 bases from V and 4 bases from J, leaving 24 bases between. The CDR3 runs 19 residues. CDR3 sequence (DNA): TGTGCCAGCAGTGAAGCGCTTAGTTCGTTTCCGGGGCGCAGCACTGAAGCTTTCTTT. Its translation is CASSEALSSFPGRSTEAFF.

The CDR3 protein is CASSPRLAGGLGNIQYF. CDR3 sequence (DNA): TGTGCCAGCAGTCCCCGACTAGCGGGGGGGCTAGGAAACATTCAGTACTTC. The rearrangement uses TRBV27 and TRBJ2-4, with TRBD2 matching over 14 bases. The CDR3 contains 17 residues. Per the germline V gene, CDR1 is MNHEY and CDR2 is SMNVEV (reference sequence). The junction had 9 bases not matched to a gene; V was cut back by 5 bases and J by 6 bases.

The chain is built from TRBV7-9 and TRBJ2-2, with D tentatively TRBD2 (5 bases). The length of the CDR3 is 14 residues. Between the trimmed V and J ends, which lost 5 bases and 6 bases, there was a span of 13 bases. CDR1 and CDR2 from the germline V gene are SEHNR and FQNEAQ (reference sequence). The CDR3, as DNA: TGTGCCAGCAGCCCTCAGATCGGGGCCGGGGAGCTGTTTTTT. Translated: CASSPQIGAGELFF.

This clone was counted a few times. The chain employs TRBV25-1 and TRBJ1-1; possibly TRBD1 for D (6 bases). Germline assignment: CDR1 MGHDK and CDR2 SYGVNS. The CDR3 extends over 14 amino acids. The V end was cut by 7 bases, the J end by 1 base, with 13 bases between. CDR3: CASNPPGQNTEAFF. The CDR3 nucleotides read TGTGCCAGCAATCCTCCGGGACAGAACACTGAAGCTTTCTTT.

V and J are TRBV5-1 and TRBJ1-6, with a tentative D call TRBD1 (6 bases). Per the germline V gene, CDR1 is SGHRS and CDR2 is YFSETQ. This CDR3 region has 15 residues. Trimming shortened V by 4 bases and J by 7 bases, and 15 bases separated the two germline ends. The CDR3 DNA sequence: TGCGCCAGCAGCCTCGACAGGAGTGGCAATTCACCCCTCCACTTT. This translates into CASSLDRSGNSPLHF.

This clone was picked up one time. The rearrangement links TRBV2 to TRBJ1-5, with no clear D. V was shortened by 2 bases and J by 4 bases, with 6 bases between the two germline ends. The CDR3 has 13 amino acids. Per the germline V gene, CDR1 is SNHLY and CDR2 is FYNNEI. CDR3 residues: CASSENLNQPQHF. The CDR3 coding sequence is TGTGCCAGCAGTGAAAATTTAAATCAGCCCCAGCATTTT.

The chain carries TRBV9 and TRBJ2-3; 8 nucleotides match TRBD1. V gave up 0 bases and J gave up 6 bases; unmatched junction bases: 3. The germline V gene has CDR1 SGDLS and CDR2 YYNGEE. The CDR3 has 14 amino acids. In nucleotides, the CDR3 is TGTGCCAGCAGCGTAGGGACAGGGCTGGATACGCAGTATTTT. This translates into CASSVGTGLDTQYF.

The J gene is TRBJ1-2, the V gene TRBV7-8; D not resolved. The CDR3 extends over 15 amino acids. V gave up 5 bases and J gave up 4 bases, with 17 bases separating them. The V gene's germline CDR1 is SGHVS and CDR2 FQNEAQ. The CDR3 bases are TGTGCCAGCAGCCCCGGCGGCTTGGGTCGCTATGGCTACACCTTC. Translation gives CASSPGGLGRYGYTF.

The chain has TRBV2 and TRBJ1-2; 10 bases agree with TRBD1. Germline lookup yields CDR1 SNHLY and CDR2 FYNNEI. V lost 7 bases and J lost 7; bases outside the gene matches: 12. The CDR3 totals 15 residues. The CDR3 coding sequence is TGTGCCAGCAACCATCCGGGACAGGGGATCGGTGGCTACACCTTC. It yields the protein CASNHPGQGIGGYTF. Drawing the rest from reference TRBV2 and TRBJ1-2, the complete variable domain is EPEVTQTPSHQVTQMGQEVILRCVPISNHLYFYWYRQILGQKVEFLVSFYNNEISEKSEIFDDQFSVERPDGSNFTLKIRSTKLEDSAMYFCASNHPGQGIGGYTFGSGTRLTVV.

CDR3 coding DNA: TGCGCCAGCAGCGACGAGGTTGTAGGGGAGCTGTTTTTT. This codes for CASSDEVVGELFF. The V and J genes are TRBV5-1 and TRBJ2-2; D is unresolved. The length of the CDR3 is 13 residues. Trimming left V 4 bases short and J 8 bases short, with 12 bases between. Germline lookup yields CDR1 SGHRS and CDR2 YFSETQ.

The chain combines TRBV25-1 with TRBJ2-3; D could derive from TRBD1 or TRBD2 (6 bases each). Germline V gene lookup returns CDR1 MGHDK and CDR2 SYGVNS. Trimming left V 7 bases short and J 2 bases short, with 13 bases between. The length of the CDR3 is 14 residues. In DNA form, the CDR3 reads TGTGCCAGCACTCGTCGGGGGCTCACAGATACGCAGTATTTT. This codes for CASTRRGLTDTQYF.

This clone appeared a few times. The gene calls are TRBV10-3 and TRBJ1-1; D not certain. Trimming stripped 3 bases from V and 1 base from J, with 3 bases between. CDR3 length: 12 amino acids. Germline V gene sequence: CDR1 ENHRY, CDR2 SYGVKD. The CDR3 nucleotides read TGTGCCATCAGTGAAGCGAACACTGAAGCTTTCTTT. This gives the protein CAISEANTEAFF.

This sequence joins TRBV25-1 and TRBJ2-7; D gene unclear. The length of the CDR3 is 11 residues. V lost 2 bases and J lost 7, with 6 bases in between. Germline V gene sequence: CDR1 MGHDK, CDR2 SYGVNS. As DNA, the CDR3 is TGTGCCAGCAGTGAAGCGGTGGAGCAGTACTTC. Translating it yields CASSEAVEQYF.